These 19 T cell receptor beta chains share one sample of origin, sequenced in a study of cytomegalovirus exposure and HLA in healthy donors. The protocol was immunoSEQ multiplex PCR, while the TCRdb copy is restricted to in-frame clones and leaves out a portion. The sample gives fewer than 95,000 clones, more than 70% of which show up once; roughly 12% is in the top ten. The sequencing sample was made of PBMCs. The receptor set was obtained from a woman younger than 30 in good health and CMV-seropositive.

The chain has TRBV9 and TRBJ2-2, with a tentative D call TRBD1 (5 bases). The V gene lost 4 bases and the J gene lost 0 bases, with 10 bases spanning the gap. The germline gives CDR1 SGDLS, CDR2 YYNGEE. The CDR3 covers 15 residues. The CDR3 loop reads CASSSRVTNTGELFF. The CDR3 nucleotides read TGTGCCAGCAGCAGCAGGGTTACGAACACCGGGGAGCTGTTTTTT. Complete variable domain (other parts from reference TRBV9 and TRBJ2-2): DSGVTQTPKHLITATGQRVTLRCSPRSGDLSVYWYQQSLDQGLQFLIQYYNGEERAKGNILERFSAQQFPDLHSELNLSSLELGDSALYFCASSSRVTNTGELFFGEGSRLTVL.

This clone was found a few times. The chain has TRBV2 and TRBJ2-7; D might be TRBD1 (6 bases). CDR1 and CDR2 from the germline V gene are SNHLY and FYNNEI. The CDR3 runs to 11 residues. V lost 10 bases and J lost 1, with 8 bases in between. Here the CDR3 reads CATTGSYEQYF. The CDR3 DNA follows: TGTGCCACCACAGGGTCCTACGAGCAGTACTTC.

CDR3 in amino acids: CASSFSGGDYNEQFF. The DNA for the CDR3 is TGCGCCAGCAGCTTTAGCGGGGGTGATTACAATGAGCAGTTCTTC. V is TRBV5-1 and J is TRBJ2-1, with TRBD2 identical over 9 bases. The V segment lost 2 bases and the J segment 4 bases; nucleotides outside the gene matches: 4. The CDR3 contains 15 residues. CDR1 is SGHRS, CDR2 YFSETQ, per germline.

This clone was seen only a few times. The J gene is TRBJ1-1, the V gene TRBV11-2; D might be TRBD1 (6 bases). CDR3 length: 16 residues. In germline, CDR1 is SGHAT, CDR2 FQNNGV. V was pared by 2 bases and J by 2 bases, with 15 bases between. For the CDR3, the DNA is TGTGCCAGCAGCTTACAGTTCGGACAGAAAAACACTGAAGCTTTCTTT. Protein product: CASSLQFGQKNTEAFF.

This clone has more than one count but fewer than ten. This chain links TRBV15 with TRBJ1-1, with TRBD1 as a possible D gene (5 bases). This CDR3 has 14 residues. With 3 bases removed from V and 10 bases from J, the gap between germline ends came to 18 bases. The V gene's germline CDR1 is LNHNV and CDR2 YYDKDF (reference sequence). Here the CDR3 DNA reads TGTGCCACCAGCAGGATAGCTACAGGACCCCGAGCTTTCTTT. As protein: CATSRIATGPRAFF.

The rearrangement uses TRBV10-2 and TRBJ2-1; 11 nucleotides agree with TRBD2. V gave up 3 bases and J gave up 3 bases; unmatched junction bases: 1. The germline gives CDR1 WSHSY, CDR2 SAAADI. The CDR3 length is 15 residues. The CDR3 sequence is CASSDLAGGYNEQFF. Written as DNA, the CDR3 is TGCGCCAGCAGTGATCTAGCGGGGGGCTACAATGAGCAGTTCTTC.

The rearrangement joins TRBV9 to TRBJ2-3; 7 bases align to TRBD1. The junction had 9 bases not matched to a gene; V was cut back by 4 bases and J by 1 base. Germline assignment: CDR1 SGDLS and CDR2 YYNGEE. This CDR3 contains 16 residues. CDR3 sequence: CASSIGTDHGTDTQYF. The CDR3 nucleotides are TGTGCCAGCAGCATCGGGACAGACCATGGCACAGATACGCAGTATTTT.

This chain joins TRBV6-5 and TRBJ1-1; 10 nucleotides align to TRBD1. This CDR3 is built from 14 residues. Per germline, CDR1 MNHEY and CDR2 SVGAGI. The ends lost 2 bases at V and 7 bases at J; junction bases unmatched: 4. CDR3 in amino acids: CASSYDDRGHEAFF. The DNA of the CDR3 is TGTGCCAGCAGTTACGATGACAGGGGGCATGAAGCTTTCTTT.

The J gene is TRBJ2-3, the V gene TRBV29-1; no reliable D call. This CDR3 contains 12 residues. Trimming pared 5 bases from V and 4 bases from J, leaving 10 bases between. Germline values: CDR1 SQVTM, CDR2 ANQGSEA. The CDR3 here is CSVYGLADTQYF. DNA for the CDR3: TGCAGCGTTTATGGGCTTGCAGATACGCAGTATTTT.

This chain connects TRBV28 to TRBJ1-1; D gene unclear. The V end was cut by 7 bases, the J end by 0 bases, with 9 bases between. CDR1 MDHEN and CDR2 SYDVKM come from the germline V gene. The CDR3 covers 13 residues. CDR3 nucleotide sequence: TGTGCCAGCAAATTTACTATGAACACTGAAGCTTTCTTT. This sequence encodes CASKFTMNTEAFF.

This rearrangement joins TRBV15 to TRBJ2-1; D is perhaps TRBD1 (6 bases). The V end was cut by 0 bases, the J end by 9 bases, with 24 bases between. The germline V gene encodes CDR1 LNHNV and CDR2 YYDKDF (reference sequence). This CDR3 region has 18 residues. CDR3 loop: CATSRDWRTVGVQGEQFF. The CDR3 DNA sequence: TGTGCCACCAGCAGAGATTGGAGGACAGTCGGTGTCCAAGGTGAGCAGTTCTTC.

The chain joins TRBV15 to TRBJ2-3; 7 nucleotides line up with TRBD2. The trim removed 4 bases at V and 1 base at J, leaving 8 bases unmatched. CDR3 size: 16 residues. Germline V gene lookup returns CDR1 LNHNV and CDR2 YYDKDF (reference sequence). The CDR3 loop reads CATSTPWAGGTDTQYF. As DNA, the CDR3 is TGTGCCACCAGCACCCCCTGGGCGGGAGGCACAGATACGCAGTATTTT.

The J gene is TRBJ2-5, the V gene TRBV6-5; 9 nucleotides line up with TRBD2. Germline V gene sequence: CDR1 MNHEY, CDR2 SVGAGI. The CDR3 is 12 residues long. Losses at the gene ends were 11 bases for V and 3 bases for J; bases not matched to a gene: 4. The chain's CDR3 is CAGIAGEETQYF. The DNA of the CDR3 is TGTGCCGGAATAGCGGGGGAAGAGACCCAGTACTTC.

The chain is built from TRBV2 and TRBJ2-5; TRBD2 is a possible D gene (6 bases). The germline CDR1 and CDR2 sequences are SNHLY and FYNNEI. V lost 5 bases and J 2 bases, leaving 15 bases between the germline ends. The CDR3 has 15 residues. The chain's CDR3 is CASSSPFGGQETQYF. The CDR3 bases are TGTGCCAGCAGTTCCCCTTTTGGGGGGCAAGAGACCCAGTACTTC.

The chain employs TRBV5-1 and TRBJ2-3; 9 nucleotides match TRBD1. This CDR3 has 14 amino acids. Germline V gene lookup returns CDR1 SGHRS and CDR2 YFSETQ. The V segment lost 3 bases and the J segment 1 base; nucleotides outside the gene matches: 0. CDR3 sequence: CASSWDRGTDTQYF. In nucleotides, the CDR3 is TGCGCCAGCAGCTGGGACAGGGGCACAGATACGCAGTATTTT. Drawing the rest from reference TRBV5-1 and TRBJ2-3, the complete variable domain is KAGVTQTPRYLIKTRGQQVTLSCSPISGHRSVSWYQQTPGQGLQFLFEYFSETQRNKGNFPGRFSGRQFSNSRSEMNVSTLELGDSALYLCASSWDRGTDTQYFGPGTRLTVL.

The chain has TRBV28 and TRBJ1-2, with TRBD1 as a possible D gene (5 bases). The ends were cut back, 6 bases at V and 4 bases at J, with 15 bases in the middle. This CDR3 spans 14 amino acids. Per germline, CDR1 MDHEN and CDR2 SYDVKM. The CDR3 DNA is TGTGCCAGCAGCCAAACGACAGACGCCTATGGCTACACCTTC. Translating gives CASSQTTDAYGYTF.

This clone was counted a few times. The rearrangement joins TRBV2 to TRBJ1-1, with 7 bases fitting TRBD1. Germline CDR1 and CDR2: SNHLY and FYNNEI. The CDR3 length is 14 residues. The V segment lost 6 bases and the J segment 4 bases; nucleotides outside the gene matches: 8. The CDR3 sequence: CASSDAGTVTEAFF. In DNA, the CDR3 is TGTGCCAGCAGCGACGCCGGGACAGTCACTGAAGCTTTCTTT.

Here the CDR3 reads CASSSAGTGTFYEQYF. Here the CDR3 DNA reads TGTGCCAGCAGTTCCGCCGGGACAGGGACTTTTTACGAGCAGTACTTC. The chain recombines TRBV28 with TRBJ2-7; TRBD1 matches 9 bases. J gave up 4 bases and V 4 bases, and 11 bases lay outside the gene matches. Germline lookup yields CDR1 MDHEN and CDR2 SYDVKM. The CDR3 has 16 amino acids.

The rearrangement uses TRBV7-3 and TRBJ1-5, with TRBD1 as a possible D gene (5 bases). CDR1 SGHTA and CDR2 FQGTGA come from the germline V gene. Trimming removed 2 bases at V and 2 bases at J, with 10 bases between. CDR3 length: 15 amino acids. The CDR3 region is CASSLSGGGNQPQHF. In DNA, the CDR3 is TGTGCCAGCAGCTTATCCGGGGGAGGCAATCAGCCCCAGCATTTT.